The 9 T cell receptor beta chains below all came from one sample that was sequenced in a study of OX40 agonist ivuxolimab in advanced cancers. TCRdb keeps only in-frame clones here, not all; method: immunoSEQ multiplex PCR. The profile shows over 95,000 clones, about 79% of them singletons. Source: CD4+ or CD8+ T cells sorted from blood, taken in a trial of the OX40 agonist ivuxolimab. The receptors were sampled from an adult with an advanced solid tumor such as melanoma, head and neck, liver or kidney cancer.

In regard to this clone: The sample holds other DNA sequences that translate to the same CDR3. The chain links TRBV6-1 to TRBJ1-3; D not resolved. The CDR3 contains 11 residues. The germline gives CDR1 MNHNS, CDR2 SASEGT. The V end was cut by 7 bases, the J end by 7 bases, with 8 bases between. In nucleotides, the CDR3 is TGTGCCAGCATCTTAGGGAACACCATATATTTT. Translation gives CASILGNTIYF.

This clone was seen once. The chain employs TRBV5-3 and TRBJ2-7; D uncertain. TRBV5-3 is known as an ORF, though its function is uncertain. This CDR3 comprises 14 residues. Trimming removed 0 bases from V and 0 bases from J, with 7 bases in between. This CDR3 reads CARSLGISSYEQYF. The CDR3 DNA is TGTGCCAGAAGCTTGGGCATAAGCTCCTACGAGCAGTACTTC.

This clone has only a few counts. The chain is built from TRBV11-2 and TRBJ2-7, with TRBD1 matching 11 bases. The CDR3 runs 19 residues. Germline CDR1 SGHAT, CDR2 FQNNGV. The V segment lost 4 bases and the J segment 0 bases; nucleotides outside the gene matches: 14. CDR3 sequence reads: CASSSRTGGVSSSSYEQYF. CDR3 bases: TGTGCCAGCAGCTCTCGGACAGGGGGCGTTTCCTCAAGCTCCTACGAGCAGTACTTC.

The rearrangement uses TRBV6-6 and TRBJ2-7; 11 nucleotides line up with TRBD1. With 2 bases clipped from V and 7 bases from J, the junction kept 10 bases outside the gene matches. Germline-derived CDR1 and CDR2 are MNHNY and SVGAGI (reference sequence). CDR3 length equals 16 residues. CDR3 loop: CASSYEAGTGGREQYF. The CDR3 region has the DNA TGTGCCAGCAGTTACGAAGCCGGGACAGGGGGAAGGGAGCAGTACTTC.

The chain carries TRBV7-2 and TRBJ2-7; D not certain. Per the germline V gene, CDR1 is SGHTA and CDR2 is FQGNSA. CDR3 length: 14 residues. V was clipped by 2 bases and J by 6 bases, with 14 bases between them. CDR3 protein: CASSLRRSLGEQYF. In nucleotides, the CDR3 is TGTGCCAGCAGCTTACGACGGAGCCTAGGCGAGCAGTACTTC.

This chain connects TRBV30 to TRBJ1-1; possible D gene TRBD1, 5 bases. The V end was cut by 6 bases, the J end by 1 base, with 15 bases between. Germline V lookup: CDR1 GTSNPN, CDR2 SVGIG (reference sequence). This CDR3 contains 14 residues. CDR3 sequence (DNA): TGTGCCTGTAAAGTGAAGGGGTCGAACACTGAAGCTTTCTTT. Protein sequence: CACKVKGSNTEAFF.

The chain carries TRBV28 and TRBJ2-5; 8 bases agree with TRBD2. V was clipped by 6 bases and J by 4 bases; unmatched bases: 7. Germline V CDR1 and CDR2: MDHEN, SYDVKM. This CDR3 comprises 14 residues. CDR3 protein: CASRGAGEGETQYF. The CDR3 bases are TGTGCCAGCAGGGGAGCGGGAGAGGGAGAGACCCAGTACTTC.

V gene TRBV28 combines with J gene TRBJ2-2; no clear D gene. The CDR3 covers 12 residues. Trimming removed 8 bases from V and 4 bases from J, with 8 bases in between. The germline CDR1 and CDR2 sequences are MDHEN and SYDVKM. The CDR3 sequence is CASLRGTGELFF. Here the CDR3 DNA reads TGTGCCAGCCTTCGAGGCACCGGGGAGCTGTTTTTT.

In DNA, the CDR3 is TGTGCCAGCAGCGCCCGGGACTGGGTGTATTTT. Amino acid sequence: CASSARDWVYF. The chain joins TRBV11-2 to TRBJ2-3; possible D gene TRBD2, 6 bases. This CDR3 is built from 11 residues. Germline values: CDR1 SGHAT, CDR2 FQNNGV. Trimming left V 5 bases short and J 14 bases short, with 14 bases between. The full variable domain, in which reference TRBV11-2 and TRBJ2-3 provide the parts outside the CDR3, is EAGVAQSPRYKIIEKRQSVAFWCNPISGHATLYWYQQILGQGPKLLIQFQNNGVVDDSQLPKDRFSAERLKGVDSTLKIQPAKLEDSAVYLCASSARDWVYFGPGTRLTVL.